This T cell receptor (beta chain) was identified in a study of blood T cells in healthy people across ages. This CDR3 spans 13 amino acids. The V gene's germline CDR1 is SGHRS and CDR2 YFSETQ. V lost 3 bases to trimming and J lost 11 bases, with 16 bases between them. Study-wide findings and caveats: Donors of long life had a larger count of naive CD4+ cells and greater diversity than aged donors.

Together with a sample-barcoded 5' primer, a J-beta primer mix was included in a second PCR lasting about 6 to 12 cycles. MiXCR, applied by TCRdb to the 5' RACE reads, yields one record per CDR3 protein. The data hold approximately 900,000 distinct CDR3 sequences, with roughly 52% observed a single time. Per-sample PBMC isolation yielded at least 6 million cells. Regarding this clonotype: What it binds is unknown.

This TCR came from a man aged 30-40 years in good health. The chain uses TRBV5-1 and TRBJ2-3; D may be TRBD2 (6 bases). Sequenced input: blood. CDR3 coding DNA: TGCGCCAGCAGCTGGGAGGCAGGGATGCAGCAGTATTTT. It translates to CASSWEAGMQQYF. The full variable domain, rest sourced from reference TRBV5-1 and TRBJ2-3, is KAGVTQTPRYLIKTRGQQVTLSCSPISGHRSVSWYQQTPGQGLQFLFEYFSETQRNKGNFPGRFSGRQFSNSRSEMNVSTLELGDSALYLCASSWEAGMQQYFGPGTRLTVL.